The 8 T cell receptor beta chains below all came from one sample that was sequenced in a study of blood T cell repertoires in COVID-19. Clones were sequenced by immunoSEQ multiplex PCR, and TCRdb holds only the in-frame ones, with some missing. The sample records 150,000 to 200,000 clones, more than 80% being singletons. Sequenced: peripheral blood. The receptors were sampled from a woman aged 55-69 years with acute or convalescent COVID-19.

CDR3 sequence (DNA): TGTGCCAGCAGCTTATTCGACAGTTTGGCGACTGAAGCTTTCTTT. Amino acid sequence: CASSLFDSLATEAFF. The rearrangement uses TRBV5-6 and TRBJ1-1; D may be TRBD1 (5 bases). CDR3 length: 15 amino acids. The V gene lost 2 bases and the J gene lost 5 bases, with 16 bases spanning the gap. CDR1 and CDR2 (germline): SGHDT, YYEEEE.

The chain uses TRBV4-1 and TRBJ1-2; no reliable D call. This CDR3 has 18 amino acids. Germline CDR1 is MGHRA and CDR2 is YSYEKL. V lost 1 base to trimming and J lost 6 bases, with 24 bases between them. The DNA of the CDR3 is TGCGCCAGCAGCCAAGGCCACCTAAGGAGAGCCCCCGGAGATGGCTACACCTTC. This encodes CASSQGHLRRAPGDGYTF.

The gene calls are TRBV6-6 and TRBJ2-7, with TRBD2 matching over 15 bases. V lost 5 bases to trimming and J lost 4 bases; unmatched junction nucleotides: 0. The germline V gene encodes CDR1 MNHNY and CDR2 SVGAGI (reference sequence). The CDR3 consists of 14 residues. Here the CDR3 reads CASSGTSGGYEQYF. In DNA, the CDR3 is TGTGCCAGCAGTGGGACTAGCGGGGGGTACGAGCAGTACTTC.

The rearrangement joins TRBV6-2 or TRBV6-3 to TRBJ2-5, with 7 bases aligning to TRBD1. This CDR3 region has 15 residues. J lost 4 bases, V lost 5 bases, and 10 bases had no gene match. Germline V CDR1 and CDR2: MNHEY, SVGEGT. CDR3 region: CASSLETGLGETQYF. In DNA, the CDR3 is TGTGCCAGCAGTCTAGAGACAGGGTTAGGAGAGACCCAGTACTTC.

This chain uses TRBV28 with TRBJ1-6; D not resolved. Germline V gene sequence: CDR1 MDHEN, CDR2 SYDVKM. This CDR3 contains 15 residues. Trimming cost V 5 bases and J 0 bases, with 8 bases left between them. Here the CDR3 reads CASSPASSYNSPLHF. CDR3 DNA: TGTGCCAGCAGTCCTGCTAGCTCCTATAATTCACCCCTCCACTTT.

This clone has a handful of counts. The DNA of the CDR3 is TGTGCCAGCAGCTTTAGGGGATTAGGTGGAAACACCATATATTTT. This encodes CASSFRGLGGNTIYF. The V call is TRBV7-9, the J call TRBJ1-3; possibly TRBD1 for D (5 bases). V was cut by 3 bases and J by 3 bases, with 12 bases left in between. The CDR3 is 15 residues long. Germline V gene lookup returns CDR1 SEHNR and CDR2 FQNEAQ (reference sequence).

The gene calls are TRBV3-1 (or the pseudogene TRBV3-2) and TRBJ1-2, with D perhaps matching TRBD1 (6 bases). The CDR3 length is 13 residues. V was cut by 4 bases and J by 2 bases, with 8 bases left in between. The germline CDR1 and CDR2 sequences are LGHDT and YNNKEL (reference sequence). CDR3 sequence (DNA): TGTGCCAGCAGCCCAGGACAGAACTATGGCTACACCTTC. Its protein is CASSPGQNYGYTF.

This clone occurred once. CDR3 coding DNA: TGCAGCGTTGAGGTGTCAGCGGGAGGCCACGAGCAGTACTTC. Encoded protein: CSVEVSAGGHEQYF. This chain links TRBV29-1 with TRBJ2-7; TRBD2 aligns across 9 bases. This CDR3 region has 14 residues. Germline CDR1 reads SQVTM; CDR2 reads ANQGSEA. V shed 3 bases and J 5 bases; nucleotides not matched to a gene: 8.